The 16 T cell receptor beta chains below were found in one sample sequenced in a study of early T cells in non-severe SARS-CoV-2 infection. TCRdb re-derived calls from the 5' RACE reads in MiXCR, one entry per CDR3 protein. The table shows roughly 40,000 distinct CDR3 sequences, with roughly 7% occurring only once. The sample consisted of whole blood. These receptors came from an adult who was a healthcare worker with PCR-confirmed SARS-CoV-2 infection or an uninfected control (not recorded which).

This clonotype was found many times. The V and J genes are TRBV9 and TRBJ2-3, with D tentatively TRBD1 or TRBD2 (7 bases each). V lost 1 base, J lost 5 bases, and 17 bases lay in between. There are 16 residues in the CDR3. CDR1 and CDR2 from the germline V gene are SGDLS and YYNGEE. The CDR3 sequence is CASSVLAGGVRDTQYF. In DNA, the CDR3 is TGTGCCAGCAGCGTATTGGCAGGGGGGGTGCGAGATACGCAGTATTTT.

This clonotype was counted ten times or more. V is TRBV10-3 and J is TRBJ2-7, with TRBD1 as a possible D gene (6 bases). CDR1 is ENHRY and CDR2 is SYGVKD in the germline V gene. Trimming took 1 base from V and 3 from J, leaving 13 bases between them. The CDR3 spans 15 residues. This chain's CDR3 is CAISEYRDKFYEQYF. The CDR3 nucleotides read TGTGCCATCAGTGAGTATAGGGACAAATTCTACGAGCAGTACTTC.

The chain employs TRBV28 and TRBJ2-7; 7 bases agree with TRBD2. This CDR3 comprises 16 residues. Germline CDR1 and CDR2: MDHEN and SYDVKM. After removal of 3 bases from V and 5 bases from J, the junction contained 13 bases not matched to a gene. This CDR3 is CASSFGTTRGWDEQYF. The DNA for the CDR3 is TGTGCCAGCAGTTTTGGGACTACCCGAGGTTGGGACGAGCAGTACTTC.

This clonotype occurred a few times. The genes are TRBV28 and TRBJ2-2; D is uncertain. Germline V gene lookup returns CDR1 MDHEN and CDR2 SYDVKM. V was cut by 6 bases and J by 6 bases, with 17 bases left in between. The CDR3 length is 15 residues. CDR3 protein: CASSPTLIRAGELFF. The CDR3 bases are TGTGCCAGCAGCCCAACTCTAATACGGGCCGGGGAGCTGTTTTTT. The complete variable domain, with remaining parts taken from reference TRBV28 and TRBJ2-2, reads DVKVTQSSRYLVKRTGEKVFLECVQDMDHENMFWYRQDPGLGLRLIYFSYDVKMKEKGDIPEGYSVSREKKERFSLILESASTNQTSMYLCASSPTLIRAGELFFGEGSRLTVL.

This clonotype was detected ten times or more. V usage is TRBV2 and J usage is TRBJ1-5; 10 bases are shared with TRBD1. The germline V gene encodes CDR1 SNHLY and CDR2 FYNNEI. With 6 bases clipped from V and 6 bases from J, the junction kept 8 bases outside the gene matches. This CDR3 has 15 amino acids. In DNA, the CDR3 is TGTGCCAGCAGGGCACCGGGACAGGGGATTCAGCCCCAGCATTTT. Its translation is CASRAPGQGIQPQHF. The full variable domain, in which reference TRBV2 and TRBJ1-5 provide the parts outside the CDR3, is EPEVTQTPSHQVTQMGQEVILRCVPISNHLYFYWYRQILGQKVEFLVSFYNNEISEKSEIFDDQFSVERPDGSNFTLKIRSTKLEDSAMYFCASRAPGQGIQPQHFGDGTRLSIL.

This clonotype was seen a few times. The rearrangement uses TRBV27 and TRBJ2-5; D is unclear. The CDR3 consists of 15 residues. Trimming removed 0 bases at V and 0 bases at J, with 8 bases between. The V gene's germline CDR1 is MNHEY and CDR2 SMNVEV (reference sequence). CDR3 sequence: CASSLSFPNQETQYF. CDR3 DNA: TGTGCCAGCAGTTTATCGTTTCCAAACCAAGAGACCCAGTACTTC.

This clonotype has a handful of counts. The chain recombines TRBV10-3 with TRBJ2-3, with 8 bases fitting TRBD1. The CDR3 runs 15 residues. Germline assignment: CDR1 ENHRY and CDR2 SYGVKD. Losses at the gene ends were 6 bases for V and 2 bases for J; bases not matched to a gene: 7. The CDR3, as DNA: TGTGCCATCAGGCAGGGGGCCGAGTACACAGATACGCAGTATTTT. Residues: CAIRQGAEYTDTQYF.

This clonotype appeared a single time. V and J are TRBV2 and TRBJ2-7, with D perhaps matching TRBD1 or TRBD2 (5 bases each). The germline V gene encodes CDR1 SNHLY and CDR2 FYNNEI. This CDR3 is 15 amino acids long. V dropped 2 bases and J dropped 5 bases, with 16 bases sitting between them. The CDR3 DNA follows: TGTGCCAGCAGTGAATTTCGGGGCGCTCCCGACGAGCAGTACTTC. It translates to CASSEFRGAPDEQYF.

This clonotype was seen a few times. The chain is built from TRBV4-3 and TRBJ2-3, with D uncertain. Trimming removed 1 base at V and 5 bases at J, with 7 bases between. Germline V gives CDR1 LGHNA, CDR2 YSLEER. CDR3 length: 13 residues. The CDR3 protein is CASSQAGGDTQYF. CDR3 sequence (DNA): TGCGCCAGCAGCCAAGCGGGCGGAGATACGCAGTATTTT.

The chain recombines TRBV27 with TRBJ1-6; TRBD1 matches 8 bases. The CDR3 is 14 residues long. V shed 6 bases and J 9 bases; nucleotides not matched to a gene: 7. CDR1 is MNHEY and CDR2 is SMNVEV in the germline V gene (reference sequence). The CDR3 here is CASRYPRGPSPLHF. CDR3 nucleotides: TGTGCCAGCAGATACCCCAGGGGGCCTTCACCCCTCCACTTT.

The chain uses TRBV2 and TRBJ2-1; TRBD1 agrees at 7 bases. Germline assignment: CDR1 SNHLY and CDR2 FYNNEI. The V and J ends lost 11 bases and 8 bases, in that order; junction bases with no gene match: 15. This CDR3 contains 14 residues. The CDR3, as DNA: TGTGCCTCCAACAGGGGTTACATATTCGATGAGCAGTTCTTC. The encoded protein is CASNRGYIFDEQFF.

This clonotype was counted ten times or more. J is TRBJ1-5 and V is TRBV5-4, with D unclear. This CDR3 is 14 amino acids long. The V and J ends lost 3 bases and 4 bases respectively, with 11 bases between them. CDR1 and CDR2 (germline): SGHNT, YYREEE (reference sequence). CDR3 sequence reads: CASSWGGMNQPQHF. In nucleotides, the CDR3 is TGTGCCAGCAGCTGGGGAGGGATGAATCAGCCCCAGCATTTT.

The chain employs TRBV13 and TRBJ2-3; 10 nucleotides match TRBD1. CDR1 is PRHDT, CDR2 FYEKMQ, per germline (reference sequence). Germline trimming cut 5 bases from V and 6 bases from J; bases unmatched to any gene: 5. There are 14 residues in the CDR3. In DNA, the CDR3 is TGTGCCAGCAGCATGACAGGGGGCGCGGATACGCAGTATTTT. Protein sequence: CASSMTGGADTQYF.

In this sample, this clonotype is medium-sized. The V gene is TRBV10-1, the J gene TRBJ2-1; the match to TRBD2 covers 10 bases. Trimming removed 5 bases from V and 5 bases from J; junction bases left unmatched: 9. CDR3 length: 16 amino acids. Germline V gene data show CDR1 as WNHNN and CDR2 as SYGVQD (reference sequence). The CDR3 loop reads CASSNRLAGANNEQFF. CDR3 DNA: TGCGCCAGCAGTAACCGCCTAGCGGGGGCTAACAATGAGCAGTTCTTC.

This clonotype was counted ten times or more. CDR3 sequence reads: CASSLTSTYEQYF. CDR3 in DNA: TGTGCCAGCAGCTTGACATCTACCTACGAGCAGTACTTC. The J gene is TRBJ2-7, the V gene TRBV5-6; D is uncertain. CDR3 length: 13 residues. CDR1 and CDR2 from the germline V gene are SGHDT and YYEEEE. Trimming left V 1 base short and J 2 bases short, with 7 bases between.

This clonotype was seen a few times. J is TRBJ2-1 and V is TRBV12-3 or TRBV12-4; 15 nucleotides line up with TRBD2. The CDR3 extends over 19 amino acids. The ends lost 5 bases at V and 5 bases at J; junction bases unmatched: 13. In DNA form, the CDR3 reads TGTGCCAGCAGTCAAAGAAGGACTAGCGGGGGGGCTTGGGACAATGAGCAGTTCTTC. Amino acid sequence: CASSQRRTSGGAWDNEQFF.